This TCR beta chain was sequenced during a study of T-cell memory formation after mild COVID-19. TCRdb re-called the 5' RACE reads through MiXCR, storing one row per CDR3 protein. The table includes about 140,000 distinct CDR3 sequences, less than 25% detected once. Germline V gene lookup returns CDR1 SGDLS and CDR2 YYNGEE. V was pared by 4 bases and J by 6 bases, with 9 bases of the junction left unmatched. The CDR3 has 15 amino acids. The sequence came from an adult woman who had mild COVID-19 (a few samples of this study predate the infection). Cell type and time point are not known. Sequenced sample: PBMCs or a T cell subset sorted from them (not recorded which). The chain employs TRBV9 and TRBJ2-1; 8 bases line up with TRBD1. The CDR3 nucleotides are TGTGCCAGCAGCCCCCCGGACAGGGAAGGCAATGAGCAGTTCTTC. It specifies CASSPPDREGNEQFF. Looking up the rest from reference TRBV9 and TRBJ2-1 gives the full variable domain: DSGVTQTPKHLITATGQRVTLRCSPRSGDLSVYWYQQSLDQGLQFLIQYYNGEERAKGNILERFSAQQFPDLHSELNLSSLELGDSALYFCASSPPDREGNEQFFGPGTRLTVL.